A single sample is the source of the 28 T cell receptor beta chains below, sequenced in a study of PD-L1 blockade in urothelial cancer. Described time point: pretreatment peripheral blood. Sequencing used immunoSEQ multiplex PCR; TCRdb keeps in-frame clones, though not all of them. The sample contains 55,000 to 75,000 clones, 80% to 90% of which appear only once. Specimen: PBMCs, collected around atezolizumab (anti-PD-L1) treatment. These receptors were obtained from a man in his 70s with urothelial cancer.

This chain joins TRBV9 and TRBJ1-3; D is unclear. V shed 4 bases and J shed 8 bases, with 19 bases lying between them. In germline, CDR1 is SGDLS, CDR2 YYNGEE. The CDR3 runs to 15 residues. CDR3 nucleotide sequence: TGTGCCAGCAGCATCGCGGGGATAAGGCCGGACACCATATATTTT. Residues: CASSIAGIRPDTIYF.

The chain has TRBV7-2 and TRBJ2-5; 9 bases match TRBD2. CDR3 length: 16 amino acids. The junction had 4 bases not matched to a gene; V was cut back by 1 base and J by 1 base. CDR1 SGHTA and CDR2 FQGNSA come from the germline V gene. This chain's CDR3 is CASSLGGGVTQETQYF. CDR3 bases: TGTGCCAGCAGCTTAGGCGGGGGGGTGACCCAAGAGACCCAGTACTTC.

This clone was detected only a few times. The rearrangement uses TRBV25-1 and TRBJ1-5; 10 bases map to TRBD1. Germline-derived CDR1 and CDR2 are MGHDK and SYGVNS. The CDR3 spans 15 residues. Trimming at V came to 3 bases and at J to 4 bases, leaving 3 bases not matched to a gene. CDR3 bases: TGTGCCAGCAGTGAGCCGGGACAGGGGAATCAGCCCCAGCATTTT. Translated, it gives CASSEPGQGNQPQHF.

The V gene is TRBV7-9, the J gene TRBJ2-5; weak D call: TRBD2 (5 bases). Germline V lookup: CDR1 SEHNR, CDR2 FQNEAQ (reference sequence). V lost 4 bases to trimming and J lost 4 bases, with 16 bases between them. The CDR3 has 15 amino acids. The CDR3 loop reads CASSSLASGGETQYF. The CDR3, as DNA: TGTGCCAGCAGCTCACTGGCGTCCGGAGGAGAGACCCAGTACTTC.

This chain joins TRBV5-1 and TRBJ1-1, with TRBD1 as a possible D gene (5 bases). The CDR3 sequence is 14 residues long. Per the germline V gene, CDR1 is SGHRS and CDR2 is YFSETQ. Trimming removed 6 bases at V and 1 base at J, with 13 bases between. The CDR3 sequence: CASTINTGNTEAFF. CDR3 DNA sequence: TGCGCCAGCACAATAAATACAGGGAACACTGAAGCTTTCTTT.

This clone qualifies as medium-sized (0.01 to 0.1%). This rearrangement joins TRBV20-1 to TRBJ1-2; D might be TRBD1 (6 bases). The CDR3 has 11 residues. Germline V gives CDR1 DFQATT, CDR2 SNEGSKA (reference sequence). For the CDR3, the DNA is TGCATCCCAGTAGGGGGCTATGGCTACACCTTC. Encoded protein: CIPVGGYGYTF.

The chain is built from TRBV9 and TRBJ2-1, with a weak D call TRBD2 (7 bases). This CDR3 is built from 15 residues. Trimming cost V 4 bases and J 5 bases, with 16 bases left between them. Germline CDR1 and CDR2: SGDLS and YYNGEE. The CDR3 region has the DNA TGTGCCAGCAGCCCGAGGGGGGGATTCGACAATGAGCAGTTCTTC. Amino acid sequence: CASSPRGGFDNEQFF.

In this sample, this clone turned up a few times. The chain joins TRBV13 to TRBJ1-1; the D is unclear. Germline-derived CDR1 and CDR2 are PRHDT and FYEKMQ (reference sequence). The CDR3 has 16 amino acids. Trimming stripped 2 bases from V and 1 base from J, with 14 bases between. CDR3 loop: CASSLRDWQSNTEAFF. DNA of the CDR3: TGTGCCAGCAGCTTACGGGATTGGCAGTCGAACACTGAAGCTTTCTTT.

The chain joins TRBV11-2 to TRBJ2-7; 7 nucleotides agree with TRBD2. V trimming: 6 bases; J trimming: 5 bases; junction bases outside the gene matches: 19. There are 17 residues in the CDR3. Germline-derived CDR1 and CDR2 are SGHAT and FQNNGV. CDR3 in DNA: TGTGCCAGCAGTACCCCACGGGGCGGGAGTAATAAGGACGAGCAGTACTTC. It codes for CASSTPRGGSNKDEQYF.

The table lists this clone with a few counts. The V call is TRBV6-4, the J call TRBJ2-1; 12 positions agree with TRBD1. V dropped 3 bases and J dropped 7; count of bases not matched to a gene: 1. Germline V gene sequence: CDR1 MRHNA, CDR2 SNTAGT. This CDR3 region has 14 residues. The chain's CDR3 is CASSEGQGANEQFF. CDR3 DNA: TGTGCCAGCAGTGAGGGACAGGGGGCGAATGAGCAGTTCTTC.

The rearrangement links TRBV7-9 to TRBJ1-1; D is possibly TRBD1 (6 bases). Germline V gene lookup returns CDR1 SEHNR and CDR2 FQNEAQ (reference sequence). The CDR3 runs 15 residues. V shed 3 bases and J shed 0 bases, with 11 bases lying between them. The CDR3 region has the DNA TGTGCCAGCAGCTTTAGGGGGGGGATGAACACTGAAGCTTTCTTT. It codes for CASSFRGGMNTEAFF.

V and J are TRBV5-1 and TRBJ1-1; D gene ambiguous. Trimming shortened V by 1 base and J by 1 base, and 11 bases separated the two germline ends. Looked up from germline, CDR1 is SGHRS and CDR2 is YFSETQ. CDR3 length equals 15 residues. The chain's CDR3 is CASSLLTGRNTEAFF. The DNA of the CDR3 is TGCGCCAGCAGCTTGTTGACCGGGAGGAACACTGAAGCTTTCTTT.

The chain carries TRBV7-2 and TRBJ2-1; D call uncertain. V was shortened by 5 bases and J by 3 bases, with 11 bases between the two germline ends. This CDR3 is 14 amino acids long. Germline V gene sequence: CDR1 SGHTA, CDR2 FQGNSA. The DNA of the CDR3 is TGTGCCAGCAGCCCCCAGGTCTTCTACAATGAGCAGTTCTTC. Its protein is CASSPQVFYNEQFF.

This clone was counted a few times. This chain links TRBV9 with TRBJ1-4; possible D gene TRBD1, 6 bases. Trimming removed 0 bases at V and 1 base at J, with 7 bases between. The CDR3 runs to 15 residues. Germline CDR1 is SGDLS and CDR2 is YYNGEE. The CDR3 nucleotides are TGTGCCAGCAGCGTAGAGGGGGTAACTAATGAAAAACTGTTTTTT. Protein product: CASSVEGVTNEKLFF. Full variable domain (outside the CDR3, taken from reference TRBV9 and TRBJ1-4): DSGVTQTPKHLITATGQRVTLRCSPRSGDLSVYWYQQSLDQGLQFLIQYYNGEERAKGNILERFSAQQFPDLHSELNLSSLELGDSALYFCASSVEGVTNEKLFFGSGTQLSVL.

CDR3 sequence: CASSLGTGFVDEQYF. CDR3 coding DNA: TGTGCCAGCAGTCTAGGGACAGGGTTTGTGGACGAGCAGTACTTC. The rearrangement links TRBV28 to TRBJ2-7; 9 nucleotides align to TRBD1. V gave up 5 bases and J gave up 5 bases; unmatched junction bases: 10. CDR1 is MDHEN and CDR2 is SYDVKM in the germline V gene. This CDR3 comprises 15 residues.

This clone was seen just once. The chain recombines TRBV7-8 with TRBJ1-1; 10 bases line up with TRBD1. V trimming: 4 bases; J trimming: 0 bases; junction bases outside the gene matches: 8. CDR1 is SGHVS, CDR2 FQNEAQ, per germline. This CDR3 contains 17 residues. The CDR3 loop is CASSSGTGARMNTEAFF. CDR3 in DNA: TGTGCCAGCAGCTCCGGGACAGGGGCCCGAATGAACACTGAAGCTTTCTTT.

The genes are TRBV7-6 and TRBJ1-1; D may be TRBD1 (5 bases). This CDR3 region has 14 residues. V lost 2 bases and J 1 base, leaving 8 bases between the germline ends. CDR1 and CDR2 from the germline V gene are SGHVS and FNYEAQ. The CDR3 bases are TGTGCCAGCAGCTTATGGGGGGAGAACACTGAAGCTTTCTTT. Translation: CASSLWGENTEAFF. The full variable domain, in which reference TRBV7-6 and TRBJ1-1 provide the parts outside the CDR3, is GAGVSQSPRYKVTKRGQDVALRCDPISGHVSLYWYRQALGQGPEFLTYFNYEAQQDKSGLPNDRFSAERPEGSISTLTIQRTEQRDSAMYRCASSLWGENTEAFFGQGTRLTVV.

The rearrangement uses TRBV4-1 and TRBJ2-7; possible D gene TRBD2, 5 bases. Germline assignment: CDR1 MGHRA and CDR2 YSYEKL. CDR3 size: 16 residues. The ends were cut back, 3 bases at V and 2 bases at J, with 17 bases in the middle. The CDR3: CASSQHYTRGPYEQYF. The CDR3 DNA is TGCGCCAGCAGCCAGCACTATACTAGAGGCCCCTACGAGCAGTACTTC.

The V gene is TRBV7-3, the J gene TRBJ2-3; possibly TRBD2 for D (5 bases). Germline V gene data show CDR1 as SGHTA and CDR2 as FQGTGA. V dropped 2 bases and J dropped 4 bases, with 16 bases sitting between them. CDR3 length: 16 residues. The DNA for the CDR3 is TGTGCCAGCAGCTTATTTACGAGGGAGTTCGCAGATACGCAGTATTTT. Translation gives CASSLFTREFADTQYF.

The chain couples TRBV19 to TRBJ2-2, with D perhaps matching TRBD1 (6 bases). Per the germline V gene, CDR1 is LNHDA and CDR2 is SQIVND (reference sequence). CDR3 length: 15 residues. V was clipped by 7 bases and J by 0 bases, with 12 bases between them. The DNA of the CDR3 is TGTGCCAGTATTCCCAGGGGAGCGAACACCGGGGAGCTGTTTTTT. Translating it yields CASIPRGANTGELFF.

The chain couples TRBV12-5 to TRBJ2-3, with D tentatively TRBD2 (6 bases). The CDR3 has 15 amino acids. Germline CDR1 LGHNT, CDR2 FRNRAP. Trimming left V 2 bases short and J 5 bases short, with 14 bases between. In nucleotides, the CDR3 is TGTGCTAGTGGTTTGAGGAGGGCCGCTTTAGATACGCAGTATTTT. Its translation is CASGLRRAALDTQYF.

V is TRBV7-3 and J is TRBJ2-1; weak D call: TRBD2 (5 bases). Germline loops: CDR1 SGHTA, CDR2 FQGTGA. V lost 5 bases, J lost 0 bases, and 11 bases lay in between. The CDR3 consists of 15 residues. The chain's CDR3 is CASSLSVSSYNEQFF. The DNA of the CDR3 is TGTGCCAGCAGCCTTAGCGTCAGCTCCTACAATGAGCAGTTCTTC. The variable domain in full, with the rest retrieved from reference TRBV7-3 and TRBJ2-1, is GAGVSQTPSNKVTEKGKYVELRCDPISGHTALYWYRQSLGQGPEFLIYFQGTGAADDSGLPNDRFFAVRPEGSVSTLKIQRTERGDSAVYLCASSLSVSSYNEQFFGPGTRLTVL.

The chain employs TRBV9 and TRBJ1-2; 7 bases agree with TRBD1. The germline V gene encodes CDR1 SGDLS and CDR2 YYNGEE. J was trimmed by 0 bases and V by 3 bases; bases with no gene match: 17. This CDR3 spans 19 amino acids. The CDR3 protein is CASSAVSGTATTTNYGYTF. The CDR3 DNA sequence: TGTGCCAGCAGCGCAGTATCCGGGACAGCTACAACCACTAACTATGGCTACACCTTC.

The rearrangement uses TRBV7-6 and TRBJ2-3, with a tentative D call TRBD2 (5 bases). The CDR3 has 15 amino acids. The V end was cut by 1 base, the J end by 3 bases, with 11 bases between. Germline V gene data show CDR1 as SGHVS and CDR2 as FNYEAQ. As DNA, the CDR3 is TGTGCCAGCAGCTTAGATCGGGGTAGGACAGATACGCAGTATTTT. This encodes CASSLDRGRTDTQYF.

The V gene is TRBV10-3, the J gene TRBJ2-1; 9 nucleotides agree with TRBD2. Losses at the gene ends were 2 bases for V and 5 bases for J; bases not matched to a gene: 4. Germline lookup yields CDR1 ENHRY and CDR2 SYGVKD. The length of the CDR3 is 15 residues. CDR3 sequence: CAISEEASGNNEQFF. Here the CDR3 DNA reads TGTGCCATCAGTGAGGAGGCTAGCGGGAACAATGAGCAGTTCTTC.

J is TRBJ2-1 and V is TRBV7-9; TRBD1 is a possible D gene (6 bases). The CDR3 consists of 12 residues. The germline V gene encodes CDR1 SEHNR and CDR2 FQNEAQ (reference sequence). V dropped 3 bases and J dropped 9 bases, with 9 bases sitting between them. The CDR3 spells CASSLDRTEQFF. Written as DNA, the CDR3 is TGTGCCAGCAGCTTGGACAGAACTGAGCAGTTCTTC. The full variable domain, its missing parts supplied by reference TRBV7-9 and TRBJ2-1, is DTGVSQNPRHKITKRGQNVTFRCDPISEHNRLYWYRQTLGQGPEFLTYFQNEAQLEKSRLLSDRFSAERPKGSFSTLEIQRTEQGDSAMYLCASSLDRTEQFFGPGTRLTVL.

The chain carries TRBV5-1 and TRBJ1-1; D may be TRBD1 (5 bases). The CDR3 has 14 residues. The germline V gene encodes CDR1 SGHRS and CDR2 YFSETQ. Between the trimmed V and J ends, which lost 0 bases and 3 bases, there was a span of 9 bases. The CDR3 sequence is CASSLEGFDTEAFF. Written as DNA, the CDR3 is TGCGCCAGCAGCTTGGAGGGGTTTGACACTGAAGCTTTCTTT.

In its sample, this clone was seen once. The rearrangement joins TRBV5-1 to TRBJ2-1; 13 bases fit TRBD2. CDR3 length: 15 amino acids. The trim removed 4 bases at V and 7 bases at J, leaving 5 bases unmatched. The germline CDR1 and CDR2 sequences are SGHRS and YFSETQ. Written as DNA, the CDR3 is TGCGCCAGCAGCGGACTAGCGGGAGTTGGGAATGAGCAGTTCTTC. This codes for CASSGLAGVGNEQFF.